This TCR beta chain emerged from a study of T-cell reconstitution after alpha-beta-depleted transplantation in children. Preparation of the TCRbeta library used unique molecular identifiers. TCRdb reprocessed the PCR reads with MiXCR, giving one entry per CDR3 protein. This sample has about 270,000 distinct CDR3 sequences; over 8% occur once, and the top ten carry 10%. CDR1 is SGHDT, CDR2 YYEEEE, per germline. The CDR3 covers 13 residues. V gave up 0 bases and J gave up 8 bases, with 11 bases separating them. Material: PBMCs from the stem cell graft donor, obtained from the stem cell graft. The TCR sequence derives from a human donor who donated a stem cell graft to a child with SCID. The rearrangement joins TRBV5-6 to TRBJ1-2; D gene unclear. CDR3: CASSLEAVEGYTF. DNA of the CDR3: TGTGCCAGCAGCTTGGAAGCAGTTGAAGGCTACACCTTC. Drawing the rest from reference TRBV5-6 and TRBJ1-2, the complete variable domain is DAGVTQSPTHLIKTRGQQVTLRCSPKSGHDTVSWYQQALGQGPQFIFQYYEEEERQRGNFPDRFSGHQFPNYSSELNVNALLLGDSALYLCASSLEAVEGYTFGSGTRLTVV.